The 12 T cell receptor beta chains below were found in one sample sequenced in a study of blood T cell repertoires in COVID-19. This table comes from immunoSEQ multiplex PCR, and its TCRdb copy is limited to in-frame clones, with some not included. The sample has nearly 400,000 clones; around nine tenths are singletons. The sequenced sample consisted of PBMCs or T cells enriched from blood (not recorded which). These receptors all stem from a woman aged 25 to 39 who had recovered from COVID-19.

The gene calls are TRBV9 and TRBJ1-2; 10 nucleotides align to TRBD1. With 0 bases clipped from V and 4 bases from J, the junction kept 6 bases outside the gene matches. Germline lookup yields CDR1 SGDLS and CDR2 YYNGEE. CDR3 length: 16 residues. CDR3 residues: CASSVGDRGLSYGYTF. The CDR3 DNA sequence: TGTGCCAGCAGCGTAGGAGACAGGGGGCTGTCCTATGGCTACACCTTC.

The V and J genes are TRBV6-6 and TRBJ1-5; D is possibly TRBD1 (5 bases). V dropped 5 bases and J dropped 9 bases, with 23 bases sitting between them. This CDR3 region has 16 residues. Germline loops: CDR1 MNHNY, CDR2 SVGAGI (reference sequence). For the CDR3, the DNA is TGTGCCAGCAGTACCGGGGGAGTCACCCGGGGAGGGCCCCAGCATTTT. Amino acid sequence: CASSTGGVTRGGPQHF.

The CDR3 DNA reads as TGTGCCAGCAGCATCAGCGGGGAGCGCACAGATACGCAGTATTTT. This codes for CASSISGERTDTQYF. The V call is TRBV9, the J call TRBJ2-3, with 7 bases fitting TRBD2. V gave up 4 bases and J gave up 1 base; unmatched junction bases: 6. There are 15 residues in the CDR3. Germline CDR1 SGDLS, CDR2 YYNGEE.

J is TRBJ2-1 and V is TRBV3-1 (or the pseudogene TRBV3-2); a weak D match, TRBD2 (6 bases). The CDR3 consists of 16 residues. Trimming left V 3 bases short and J 4 bases short, with 16 bases between. Per the germline V gene, CDR1 is LGHDT and CDR2 is YNNKEL (reference sequence). The CDR3 DNA is TGTGCCAGCAGCCAGGTGGGAGGACTGAATTACAATGAGCAGTTCTTC. Its translation is CASSQVGGLNYNEQFF.

This clone occurred a few times. The chain links TRBV27 to TRBJ2-6; weak D call: TRBD2 (6 bases). The V end lost 5 bases, the J end lost 0 bases, and 11 bases lay between the germline ends. From germline, CDR1 is MNHEY and CDR2 SMNVEV (reference sequence). The CDR3 consists of 16 residues. Written as DNA, the CDR3 is TGTGCCAGCAGTCCTGTGGGACTCTCTGGGGCCAACGTCCTGACTTTC. This translates into CASSPVGLSGANVLTF.

The rearrangement uses TRBV30 and TRBJ1-2, with 7 nucleotides matching TRBD1. This CDR3 spans 13 amino acids. Germline V gene data show CDR1 as GTSNPN and CDR2 as SVGIG (reference sequence). V lost 5 bases to trimming and J lost 2 bases; unmatched junction nucleotides: 5. Here the CDR3 reads CAWYKGANYGYTF. In DNA, the CDR3 is TGTGCCTGGTACAAGGGGGCGAACTATGGCTACACCTTC.

The chain carries TRBV5-6 and TRBJ1-1; D may be TRBD1 (6 bases). Per germline, CDR1 SGHDT and CDR2 YYEEEE. The CDR3 is made up of 15 amino acids. V gave up 1 base and J gave up 0 bases, with 10 bases separating them. CDR3 sequence reads: CASSLITGLNTEAFF. The DNA of the CDR3 is TGTGCCAGCAGCTTGATCACAGGGCTGAACACTGAAGCTTTCTTT.

This sequence joins TRBV11-3 and TRBJ2-1; 7 positions match TRBD1. Germline CDR1 reads SGHNT; CDR2 reads YENEEA. Losses at the gene ends were 1 base for V and 7 bases for J; bases not matched to a gene: 4. The CDR3 consists of 14 residues. CDR3 DNA: TGTGCCAGCAGCTTAGGCAGGGGGTCGAATGAGCAGTTCTTC. It codes for CASSLGRGSNEQFF.

Points on this clone: This sample includes further DNA sequences coding for the same CDR3. The rearrangement uses TRBV7-9 and TRBJ2-1, with D maybe TRBD2 (5 bases). Trimming took off 1 base at V and 3 bases at J, with 10 bases between the two ends. Germline CDR1 SEHNR, CDR2 FQNEAQ (reference sequence). The CDR3 extends over 15 amino acids. Here the CDR3 reads CASSLDSGSYNEQFF. In nucleotides, the CDR3 is TGTGCCAGCAGCTTAGATTCGGGAAGCTACAATGAGCAGTTCTTC.

The rearrangement links TRBV28 to TRBJ1-1; 7 bases are shared with TRBD1. The J segment lost 4 bases and the V segment lost 5 bases, leaving 4 bases of the junction unmatched. Germline V gene lookup returns CDR1 MDHEN and CDR2 SYDVKM. There are 13 residues in the CDR3. CDR3 in amino acids: CASSDRVFTEAFF. The CDR3 coding sequence is TGTGCCAGCAGTGACAGGGTCTTCACTGAAGCTTTCTTT. The full variable domain, its missing parts supplied by reference TRBV28 and TRBJ1-1, is DVKVTQSSRYLVKRTGEKVFLECVQDMDHENMFWYRQDPGLGLRLIYFSYDVKMKEKGDIPEGYSVSREKKERFSLILESASTNQTSMYLCASSDRVFTEAFFGQGTRLTVV.

The chain joins TRBV7-2 to TRBJ1-6; D is perhaps TRBD1 (6 bases). V was pared by 3 bases and J by 9 bases, with 24 bases between. Germline V gene data show CDR1 as SGHTA and CDR2 as FQGNSA. The CDR3 extends over 18 amino acids. This CDR3 is CASSFLGSLGAGVSPLHF. The CDR3 DNA sequence: TGTGCCAGCAGCTTTCTTGGGTCTCTGGGGGCTGGTGTTTCACCCCTCCACTTT.

This rearrangement joins TRBV21-1 to TRBJ1-5; no check of the table's D call, TRBD1, against the DNA was made. TRBV21-1 is a documented pseudogene. The CDR3 is 16 residues long. The CDR3 coding sequence is TGTGCCAGCAGCACCTGTTGGGACAGGGTAGGTCAGCCCCAGCATTTT. It yields the protein CASSTCWDRVGQPQHF.